This TCR beta chain appears in the sequencing data of a study of T cell responses to AZD1222 COVID-19 vaccine. As regards this clone: Its specificity is unknown.

Broader study findings: With two AZD1222 doses given, Spike-specific TCR breadth and depth both rose. The peak T cell response came first, and repertoires were sampled only after it. Baseline serology detected seropositivity in only five to seven AZD1222 recipients.

Clones were read by immunoSEQ multiplex PCR, and TCRdb kept only the in-frame ones, dropping some. The table shows 73,000 or so clones, with approximately 90% occurring only once. The sequencing used peripheral blood, collected on day 0 of AZD1222 vaccination. The sequence was collected from an adult in good health.

The CDR3 region has the DNA TGCGCCAGCAGCATTAGCGGGGGCACAGATACGCAGTATTTT. This codes for CASSISGGTDTQYF. The V gene is TRBV5-1, the J gene TRBJ2-3, with 8 bases that match TRBD2. Trimming cost V 4 bases and J 1 base; bases outside gene matches: 2. Per germline, CDR1 SGHRS and CDR2 YFSETQ. The CDR3 covers 14 residues.